The clone carrying this T cell receptor beta chain was recorded at least ten times. Time point in this sample: sample taken at primary tumor resection. Tumor, nontumor lung or frozen PBMC supplied whole RNA, sequenced without sorting. In TCRdb, the 5' RACE reads were re-called with MiXCR into one record per CDR3 protein. This table holds 30,000 to 45,000 distinct CDR3 sequences, 5.2% found once. This sample is drawn from a study of spatial heterogeneity in lung cancer. V lost 4 bases, J lost 3 bases, and 13 bases lay in between. Germline V lookup: CDR1 MNHEY, CDR2 SVGEGT. The CDR3 totals 15 residues. The V gene is TRBV6-2 or TRBV6-3, the J gene TRBJ2-1, with a possible D match to TRBD1 (7 bases). Sequenced here: PBMCs, sampled at surgery. The TCR sequence derives from a female donor with early-stage non-small cell lung cancer. CDR3 loop: CASSFQGGRYNEQFF. Here the CDR3 DNA reads TGTGCCAGCAGTTTTCAGGGGGGCCGCTACAATGAGCAGTTCTTC.